The entry below gives a single T cell receptor (beta chain) sequence along with its context. Its antigen remains unidentified. TCRdb's table, derived via immunoSEQ multiplex PCR, lists solely in-frame clones and lacks some. The sample comprises around 45,000 clones, about four fifths of which are singletons, and 10% rests with the top ten. Trimming took off 4 bases at V and 3 bases at J, with 12 bases between the two ends. In germline, CDR1 is MNHEY, CDR2 SMNVEV (reference sequence). The CDR3 extends over 14 amino acids. This entry comes from a study of OX40 agonist ivuxolimab in advanced cancers. Notes on the study in general: Dosing at 0.1 to 3.0 mg/kg was accompanied by clonal expansion of CD4+ and CD8+ blood T cells by week 6.

This receptor was taken from an adult with an advanced solid tumor such as melanoma, head and neck, liver or kidney cancer. The chain employs TRBV27 and TRBJ1-1; the D gene is possibly TRBD1 (6 bases). The input for sequencing was CD4+ or CD8+ T cells sorted from blood, taken in a trial of the OX40 agonist ivuxolimab. For the CDR3, the DNA is TGTGCCAGCAGTTATGGGGGCAGGTACACTGAAGCTTTCTTT. Translation gives CASSYGGRYTEAFF.